The 2 T cell receptor beta chains below were found in one sample sequenced in a study of blood T cells in healthy people across ages. Next came a second PCR, run for roughly 7 to 12 cycles, which used a sample-barcoded 5' primer along with a J-beta primer mix. TCRdb re-called the 5' RACE reads through MiXCR, storing one row per CDR3 protein. The top ten hold approximately 20% of the sample, which has just over 1 million distinct CDR3 sequences, around 43% seen once. Source material: blood. The receptors stem from a woman between 55 and 75 years old in good health.

This sequence joins TRBV19 and TRBJ2-1; no reliable D call. The CDR3 has 14 residues. Germline V gives CDR1 LNHDA, CDR2 SQIVND (reference sequence). The ends were cut back, 4 bases at V and 9 bases at J, with 16 bases in the middle. CDR3: CASSSPPNVVEQFF. CDR3 nucleotides: TGTGCCAGTAGTAGCCCACCCAACGTGGTTGAGCAGTTCTTC.

In its sample, this clonotype was seen a few times. The chain is built from TRBV6-6 and TRBJ2-7; D may correspond to TRBD1 or TRBD2 (5 bases each). This CDR3 is 13 amino acids long. The germline V and J ends were trimmed by 6 bases and 10 bases, with 19 bases remaining between them. Per germline, CDR1 MNHNY and CDR2 SVGAGI (reference sequence). The CDR3, as DNA: TGTGCCAGCAGAGCGGACACCCAGAAAGACCAGTACTTC. It yields the protein CASRADTQKDQYF.